This record concerns one T cell receptor (beta chain) sequence. The sample comes from a study of radiation and T cells in renal cell carcinoma. The CDR3 has 15 amino acids. Germline V lookup: CDR1 MNHEY, CDR2 SVGAGI. The V gene lost 5 bases and the J gene lost 2 bases, with 13 bases spanning the gap. Produced via immunoSEQ multiplex PCR; TCRdb's table is partial and in-frame only. The sample carries some 80,000 clones, 86% recorded once. Time point here: blood 2 weeks post-SBRT. The treatment: 15 Gy SBRT to primary tumor, nephrectomy 4 weeks later. This specimen was blood, taken from a patient whose treatment included radiotherapy and nephrectomy. This TCR was recovered from a woman aged 45-65 years with renal cell carcinoma. The chain uses TRBV6-5 and TRBJ1-5, with D tentatively TRBD1 (6 bases). The CDR3 coding sequence is TGTGCCAGCAGTACTTACAGGGATGGCAATCAGCCCCAGCATTTT. Translated: CASSTYRDGNQPQHF.